The clone carrying this T cell receptor (beta chain) was seen only once. Its target is unknown. The CDR3 covers 16 residues. Germline trimming cut 2 bases from V and 6 bases from J; bases unmatched to any gene: 11. The germline V gene encodes CDR1 LNHDA and CDR2 SQIVND (reference sequence). The data stem from a study of cytomegalovirus exposure and HLA in healthy donors. Clones were read by immunoSEQ multiplex PCR, and TCRdb kept only the in-frame ones, dropping some. The table includes 45,000 to 65,000 clones, 75% to 95% detected once. Overall study results and limits: The investigators catalogued some 160 TCR beta chains as cytomegalovirus-associated. Specificity of a few CMV-associated chains for CMV antigens was verified in vitro. Diagnosis of cytomegalovirus status made by the classifier reportedly showed high specificity and sensitivity.

The gene calls are TRBV19 and TRBJ2-3; TRBD2 matches 7 bases. The source is a young man in good health and CMV-seronegative. The sequencing input was PBMCs. The CDR3 here is CASSIRGRALADTQYF. The CDR3 DNA reads as TGTGCCAGTAGTATACGTGGGAGGGCCCTCGCGGATACGCAGTATTTT.